This T cell receptor (beta chain) comes out of a study of shared T cell receptors in the human thymus. Trimming took 3 bases from V and 2 from J; bases not matched to a gene: 9. The CDR3 runs to 16 residues. Per germline, CDR1 SGDLS and CDR2 YYNGEE. Generated by immunoSEQ multiplex PCR, the TCRdb table keeps only in-frame clones and is missing some. The sample shows approximately 400,000 clones, over 90% of them seen only once. This chain joins TRBV9 and TRBJ2-7; 9 nucleotides match TRBD2. Sequenced material: thymocytes. This sequence originates from a human donor. Here the CDR3 reads CASSESSGKSAYEQYF. DNA for the CDR3: TGTGCCAGCAGCGAATCTAGCGGGAAATCCGCCTACGAGCAGTACTTC.